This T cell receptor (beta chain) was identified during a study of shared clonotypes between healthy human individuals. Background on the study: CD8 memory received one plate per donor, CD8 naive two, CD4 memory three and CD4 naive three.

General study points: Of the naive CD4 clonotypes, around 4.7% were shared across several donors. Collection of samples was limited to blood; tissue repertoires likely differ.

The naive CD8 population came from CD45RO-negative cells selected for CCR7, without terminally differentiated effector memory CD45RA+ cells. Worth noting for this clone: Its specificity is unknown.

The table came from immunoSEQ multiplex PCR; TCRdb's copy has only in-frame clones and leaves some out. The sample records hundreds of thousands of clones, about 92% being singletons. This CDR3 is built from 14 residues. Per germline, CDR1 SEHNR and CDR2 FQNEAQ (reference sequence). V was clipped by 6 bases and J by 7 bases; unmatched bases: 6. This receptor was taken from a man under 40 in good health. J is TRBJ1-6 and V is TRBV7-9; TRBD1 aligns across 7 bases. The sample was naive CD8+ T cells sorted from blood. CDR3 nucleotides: TGTGCCAGCAGGGAGGGACAGAAGAATTCACCCCTCCACTTT. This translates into CASREGQKNSPLHF.